Listed below are T cell receptor beta chains from one sample, sequenced in a study of cytomegalovirus exposure and HLA in healthy donors. Libraries were prepared by immunoSEQ multiplex PCR; TCRdb keeps only in-frame clonotypes and omits some of them. The repertoire includes under 150,000 clones, over 55% of them detected once, and roughly 8.7% sits in the top ten. Sequencing input: PBMCs. All receptors come from a young man in good health and CMV-seropositive. Each CDR3 is given without its conserved first and last residue.

v_call,j_call,cdr3_aa
TRBV25-1,TRBJ1-5,ASSEYAGDNQPQH
TRBV28,TRBJ1-2,ASSFPQGVGYGYT
TRBV6-5,TRBJ1-1,ATRQNTEAF
TRBV11-2,TRBJ1-2,ASSPGSGELYP
TRBV5-4,TRBJ1-6,ASTSTKTNSPLH
TRBV18,TRBJ2-5,ASSPATGPQETQY
TRBV5-6,TRBJ2-7,ASSAAGGVYHEQY
TRBV4-1,TRBJ1-4,ASSPRTGENEKLF
TRBV29-1,TRBJ1-5,SARTGFEPQH
TRBV29-1,TRBJ2-3,SVEGLAKGTDTQY
TRBV25-1,TRBJ1-2,ASRWPKDRGRGYT
TRBV5-6,TRBJ2-4,ASSLVGLAKNIQY
TRBV30,TRBJ2-5,AWSQGYSSPQY
TRBV11-2,TRBJ1-1,ASSSQGISEAF
TRBV29-1,TRBJ1-1,SVETDYTEAF
TRBV5-1,TRBJ2-3,ASSGRTDTQY
TRBV5-1,TRBJ2-3,ASSLVAVTDTQY
TRBV6-5,TRBJ1-2,ASTAGDGYT
TRBV9,TRBJ2-7,ASSGQGAYEQY
TRBV11-2,TRBJ1-2,ASSGRGREDSLYGYT
TRBV5-1,TRBJ2-3,ASSSIAGGSTSTDTQY
TRBV2,TRBJ2-2,ASSDLAGLVTGELF
TRBV6-5,TRBJ1-1,ASSYSIPGFSTEAF
TRBV7-8,TRBJ1-2,ASSFSLMGQGYGYT
TRBV4-1,TRBJ2-1,ASSPLLAGGLSSYNEQF
TRBV5-1,TRBJ2-3,ASSLDEAGGTDTQY
TRBV6-1,TRBJ2-7,ASRETTTYEQY
TRBV2,TRBJ2-7,ATFDSLIPYEQY
TRBV27,TRBJ2-1,ASSLGQGGYNEQF
TRBV5-5,TRBJ1-5,ASSPGTVDQPQH
TRBV27,TRBJ1-1,ASSRDRLFNAEAF
TRBV5-1,TRBJ2-1,ASSDKGTSGGSSYNEQF
TRBV2,TRBJ1-1,ASSGGQASSEAF
TRBV5-6,TRBJ1-2,ASSPEGGDYGYT
TRBV5-1,TRBJ2-5,ASSPRSGGATETQY
TRBV28,TRBJ1-5,ASHGPYSNQPQH
TRBV2,TRBJ2-5,ASSERWETQY
TRBV2,TRBJ2-1,ASSGTSNGEQF
TRBV5-1,TRBJ1-6,ASSPGTGLYNSPLH
TRBV5-6,TRBJ2-2,ASSRETGLVITGELF
TRBV7-9,TRBJ1-6,ASSLPGSPLH
TRBV10-1,TRBJ1-5,ASYTGPDSYSNQPQH
TRBV23-1,TRBJ1-6,ASSRGQGSWKAYNSPLH